This is a list of T cell receptor beta chains from one sample in a study of early T cells in non-severe SARS-CoV-2 infection. TCRdb re-called the 5' RACE reads with MiXCR, one entry per CDR3 protein. Among 30,000 or so distinct CDR3 sequences listed, about 5.3% were seen once. Sequenced input: whole blood. These receptors were taken from an adult who was a healthcare worker with PCR-confirmed SARS-CoV-2 infection or an uninfected control (not recorded which). Both conserved end residues are part of each CDR3. A D gene is named only where the DNA matches it firmly. Clone size, where shown, is once, few, many, or a class for clones that have expanded.

D gene	V gene	J gene	clone size	CDR3 DNA	CDR3 protein
NA	TRBV6-6	TRBJ2-5	few	TGTGCCAGCAGAGACCCCGAAGAGACCCAGTACTTC	CASRDPEETQYF
TRBD2	TRBV6-5	TRBJ2-3	NA	TGTGCCAGCAGCCCGATGGGACTAGCGGGAGGTCACACAGATACGCAGTATTTT	CASSPMGLAGGHTDTQYF
NA	TRBV6-2/TRBV6-3	TRBJ2-3	many	TGTGCCAGCAGCCCTGGGACCTTCAGTACAGATACGCAGTATTTT	CASSPGTFSTDTQYF
NA	TRBV10-3	TRBJ2-2	many	TGTGCCATCAGTGAAACGGTGAACACCGGGGAGCTGTTTTTT	CAISETVNTGELFF
NA	TRBV3-1	TRBJ2-2	NA	TGTGCCAGCAGCCCGTACACCGGGGAGCTGTTTTTT	CASSPYTGELFF
NA	TRBV27	TRBJ1-1	NA	TGTGCCAGCAGGTACCAGCAGAACACTGAAGCTTTCTTT	CASRYQQNTEAFF
NA	TRBV20-1	TRBJ2-1	few	TGCAGTGCTATTCTGGGTCAGAGATACAATGAGCAGTTCTTC	CSAILGQRYNEQFF
NA	TRBV12-3/TRBV12-4	TRBJ2-7	many	TGTGCCAGCAGTTTGGGGGGCAGGGAGAGGTCCGAGCAGTACTTC	CASSLGGRERSEQYF
TRBD1	TRBV5-4	TRBJ2-5	many	TGTGCCAGCAGCTCCCCGGACAGGCAAGAGACCCAGTACTTC	CASSSPDRQETQYF
TRBD1	TRBV23-1	TRBJ2-1	few	TGCGCCAGCAGTCCTTTTACAGGGGGCGAGCAGTTCTTC	CASSPFTGGEQFF
TRBD1	TRBV7-2	TRBJ2-1	many	TGTGCCAGCAGCTTGCAGGGGGCAGGTGAGCAGTTCTTC	CASSLQGAGEQFF
TRBD1	TRBV7-2	TRBJ1-1	medium-sized	TGTGCCAGCAGCTTAGTTCGGGGGGTAGGGACAGCTGAAGCTTTCTTT	CASSLVRGVGTAEAFF
TRBD1	TRBV20-1	TRBJ1-1	many	TGCAGTGCTAGAAAACAGGGGGCGAACACTGAAGCTTTCTTT	CSARKQGANTEAFF
NA	TRBV20-1	TRBJ1-2	few	TGCAGTGCTAGACCAACTAACTATGGCTACACCTTC	CSARPTNYGYTF
TRBD1	TRBV7-9	TRBJ2-7	few	TGTGCCAGCAGCTTACCTACCGGGACAGCCCCCGCGGAGCAGTACTTC	CASSLPTGTAPAEQYF
NA	TRBV12-3/TRBV12-4	TRBJ2-7	NA	TGTGCCAGCTCCTTCCTCCAGGGGATTGAAGGGCAGTACTTC	CASSFLQGIEGQYF
TRBD1	TRBV30	TRBJ1-2	many	TGTGCCTGGAGCAGAAAGGGGGCGGGAGGCTACACCTTC	CAWSRKGAGGYTF
TRBD1	TRBV5-1	TRBJ1-4	many	TGCGCCAGCAGCGCGGGACAGCAAACTAATGAAAAACTGTTTTTT	CASSAGQQTNEKLFF
NA	TRBV7-2	TRBJ1-5	many	TGTGCCAGCAGCTTAGAGGGGCGGCCCCAGCATTTT	CASSLEGRPQHF
NA	TRBV24-1	TRBJ1-1	many	TGTGCCACCAGTGACTCTACCCCGGGCGAGACTGAAGCTTTCTTT	CATSDSTPGETEAFF
TRBD1	TRBV6-2/TRBV6-3	TRBJ1-5	many	TGTGCCAGCAGTAAACAGGGGACGGTAGGCAATCAGCCCCAGCATTTT	CASSKQGTVGNQPQHF
TRBD1	TRBV20-1	TRBJ1-1	many	TGCAGTGCTCCCCCACCCGAGGGGGCGGATACTGAAGCTTTCTTT	CSAPPPEGADTEAFF
TRBD1	TRBV6-1	TRBJ2-5	NA	TGTGCCAGCCTAAGACAGGGGGGAGAGACCCAGTACTTC	CASLRQGGETQYF
NA	TRBV28	TRBJ1-5	NA	TGTGCCAGCAGAGGGGACGGCACGAGTCAGCCCCAGCATTTT	CASRGDGTSQPQHF
TRBD1	TRBV28	TRBJ1-2	many	TGTGCCAGCAGTTTCCCGACAGGGTTCTATGGCTACACCTTC	CASSFPTGFYGYTF
NA	TRBV12-3/TRBV12-4	TRBJ1-5	many	TGTGCCAGCAGTTTAAGATATAGCAATCAGCCCCAGCATTTT	CASSLRYSNQPQHF
NA	TRBV12-3/TRBV12-4	TRBJ2-7	many	TGTGCCAGCACCCAGATGGGGACCTACGAGCAGTACTTC	CASTQMGTYEQYF
TRBD1	TRBV10-3	TRBJ2-1	many	TGTGCCATCAGCAGGACAGGGGACACTTCTTGGAATGAGCAGTTCTTC	CAISRTGDTSWNEQFF
TRBD1	TRBV7-8	TRBJ1-2	few	TGTGCCAGCAGCTTCGGACAGGTCGGCTTTGGCTACACCTTC	CASSFGQVGFGYTF
TRBD2	TRBV12-3/TRBV12-4	TRBJ2-7	many	TGTGCCAGCAGTTCTAGCGGGACCTCCTACGAGCAGTACTTC	CASSSSGTSYEQYF
NA	TRBV24-1	TRBJ2-1	NA	TGTGCCACCAGTGATGGGCGGGCCAGCTCCTACAATGAGCAGTTCTTC	CATSDGRASSYNEQFF
NA	TRBV20-1	TRBJ1-1	many	TGCAGTGCTAGGCAGGGCGCGATGAACACTGAAGCTTTCTTT	CSARQGAMNTEAFF
TRBD1	TRBV5-1	TRBJ1-1	many	TGCGCCAGCAGCTTGAACCCGGGACAGGATGGATCTGAAGCTTTCTTT	CASSLNPGQDGSEAFF
NA	TRBV30	TRBJ2-1	NA	TGTGCCTGGAGTGTACTCAGCGCTGAGCAGTTCTTC	CAWSVLSAEQFF
NA	TRBV7-8	TRBJ1-2	few	TGTGCCAGCAGCTTAGATGCTGCTAACTATGGCTACACCTTC	CASSLDAANYGYTF
TRBD1	TRBV20-1	TRBJ1-1	few	TGCAGTGCTAGAGAGGGATCAGGGGGCGGGACTGAAGCTTTCTTT	CSAREGSGGGTEAFF
NA	TRBV12-3/TRBV12-4	TRBJ2-1	many	TGTGCCAGCTCCTATGGAGTCAATGAGCAGTTCTTC	CASSYGVNEQFF
TRBD1	TRBV19	TRBJ1-2	NA	TGTGCCAGCTCCGGACAGGGTGGCTATGGCTACACCTTC	CASSGQGGYGYTF
NA	TRBV28	TRBJ1-4	many	TGTGCCAGCAGGCCCCAGGGTCTTGGTGAAAAACTGTTTTTT	CASRPQGLGEKLFF
NA	TRBV3-1	TRBJ2-3	NA	TGTGCCAGCAGCCAAGATTGGGGCACAGATACGCGGTATTTT	CASSQDWGTDTRYF
NA	TRBV12-3/TRBV12-4	TRBJ1-5	many	TGTGCCAGCAGTTTGAGGGTAGGGAGCAATCAGCCCCAGCATTTT	CASSLRVGSNQPQHF
TRBD1	TRBV9	TRBJ2-1	many	TGTGCCAGCAGCGCATCCGGGACAGGGGACAATGAGCAGTTCTTC	CASSASGTGDNEQFF